Sequencing of this T cell receptor beta chain was carried out in a study of glioma-infiltrating T cells after dendritic cell vaccination. Study-wide background: Samples are from glioblastoma patients in Phase I and II dendritic cell vaccine trials.

In regard to this clone: The antigen is not known.

This sample's time point: after dendritic cell vaccination, including at tumor progression/relapse. The primer mix had 60 V beta and 13 J beta primers. Libraries were prepared by immunoSEQ multiplex PCR; TCRdb keeps only in-frame clonotypes and omits some of them. This sample has approximately 92,000 clones, with roughly 80% found just once. Whole-study findings and limits: Higher pretreatment TIL content predicted longer progression-free time and survival.

J gave up 6 bases and V 5 bases, and 7 bases lay outside the gene matches. This CDR3 has 15 residues. Germline loops: CDR1 SGHTA, CDR2 FQGNSA. Sequencing was performed on blood, taken after dendritic cell vaccination. The sequence was obtained from a human donor with glioblastoma. The chain carries TRBV7-2 and TRBJ1-5; 10 nucleotides match TRBD1. CDR3: CASSVGTGVSQPQHF. CDR3 sequence (DNA): TGTGCCAGCAGCGTTGGGACAGGGGTTAGTCAGCCCCAGCATTTT.